These 12 T cell receptor beta chains were all obtained from the same sample, sequenced in a study of blood T cell repertoires in COVID-19 (dated by TCRdb to 2020 to 2022). Preparation of the library involved the immunoSEQ multiplex PCR assay. Drawn from immuneACCESS, this table holds only the in-frame rearrangements with V and J called that TCRdb kept. Clones are partly lost; checked studies trace under half to an unresolved V gene and leave the rest unexplained. In all, the sample holds tens of thousands of clones, and roughly 80% of those were seen once. Jointly, the top ten make up roughly 20% of the sample. The sample was peripheral blood. The receptor set was obtained from a woman of 80 years or more with acute or convalescent COVID-19.

Remarks on this clone: At one end, the junction sequence differs from germline, possibly due to a read error. This sequence joins TRBV19 and TRBJ1-1, with a possible D match to TRBD1 (5 bases). The germline gives CDR1 LNHDA, CDR2 SQIVND (reference sequence). The CDR3 consists of 15 residues. The CDR3 reads CVSSNPGLTNTEAFF. The CDR3 DNA reads TGTGTCAGTAGTAATCCGGGACTCACGAACACTGAAGCTTTCTTT.

The chain employs TRBV10-3 and TRBJ1-1, with 8 bases identical to TRBD1. With 6 bases clipped from V and 6 bases from J, the junction kept 6 bases outside the gene matches. The CDR3 contains 13 residues. Germline-derived CDR1 and CDR2 are ENHRY and SYGVKD. CDR3 coding DNA: TGTGCCATCAGGGGACAGGTCCAACCTGAAGCTTTCTTT. Amino acid sequence: CAIRGQVQPEAFF.

The CDR3 sequence is CASSRGGGATGELFF. The CDR3 DNA sequence: TGTGCCAGCAGCCGAGGCGGGGGCGCCACCGGGGAGCTGTTTTTT. The chain links TRBV3-1 (or the pseudogene TRBV3-2) to TRBJ2-2; perhaps TRBD2 as D (7 bases). The ends were cut back, 4 bases at V and 4 bases at J, with 13 bases in the middle. The length of the CDR3 is 15 residues. Per germline, CDR1 LGHDT and CDR2 YNNKEL (reference sequence).

The rearrangement joins TRBV18 to TRBJ2-7; possible D gene TRBD1, 6 bases. CDR1 KGHSH and CDR2 LQKENI come from the germline V gene. There are 15 residues in the CDR3. V was trimmed by 5 bases and J by 5 bases, leaving 19 bases between them. The CDR3 sequence is CASSNLGAEANEQYF. The CDR3 region has the DNA TGTGCCAGCTCAAACCTGGGGGCGGAGGCCAACGAGCAGTACTTC.

This clone was detected once. The chain joins TRBV27 to TRBJ2-4; D is perhaps TRBD2 (5 bases). The CDR3 has 13 amino acids. V lost 3 bases and J lost 8, with 11 bases in between. Germline lookup yields CDR1 MNHEY and CDR2 SMNVEV (reference sequence). The CDR3 DNA reads as TGTGCCAGCAGTTTGGTATTCGGGGACATTCAGTACTTC. Its translation: CASSLVFGDIQYF.

The sample holds one count of this clone. The gene calls are TRBV7-9 and TRBJ1-2; D gene ambiguous. This CDR3 comprises 13 residues. V lost 4 bases, J lost 6 bases, and 12 bases lay in between. CDR1 is SEHNR and CDR2 is FQNEAQ in the germline V gene (reference sequence). The CDR3 DNA follows: TGTGCCAGCAGCTCTCGTGAGAGGGATGGCTACACCTTC. This codes for CASSSRERDGYTF.

J is TRBJ1-2 and V is TRBV19; perhaps TRBD1 as D (5 bases). Trimming removed 1 base from V and 6 bases from J, with 15 bases in between. Germline V gene data show CDR1 as LNHDA and CDR2 as SQIVND (reference sequence). This CDR3 has 15 amino acids. The chain's CDR3 is CASSIAGRDWDGYTF. CDR3 bases: TGTGCCAGTAGTATAGCGGGCAGGGATTGGGATGGCTACACCTTC.

There are a few counts of this clone. The rearrangement joins TRBV4-2 to TRBJ1-2; D is unclear. V shed 0 bases and J shed 10 bases, with 6 bases lying between them. CDR1 is LGHNA and CDR2 is YNFKEQ in the germline V gene. This CDR3 spans 11 amino acids. The CDR3 region is CASSQESDYTF. In DNA form, the CDR3 reads TGTGCCAGCAGCCAAGAGAGTGACTACACCTTC.

The V and J genes are TRBV9 and TRBJ1-2; 9 bases align to TRBD1. The germline CDR1 and CDR2 sequences are SGDLS and YYNGEE. The CDR3 spans 15 residues. Germline trimming cut 0 bases from V and 3 bases from J; bases unmatched to any gene: 3. In DNA, the CDR3 is TGTGCCAGCAGCGTAGACGGACAGGGGTACTATGGCTACACCTTC. Amino acids: CASSVDGQGYYGYTF.

The V and J genes are TRBV15 and TRBJ2-7, with 8 bases aligning to TRBD1. Germline assignment: CDR1 LNHNV and CDR2 YYDKDF (reference sequence). The length of the CDR3 is 14 residues. Trimming took 8 bases from V and 0 from J; bases not matched to a gene: 6. This CDR3 reads CATEDRENSYEQYF. The CDR3 DNA reads TGTGCCACCGAGGACAGGGAGAACTCCTACGAGCAGTACTTC.

The V and J genes are TRBV19 and TRBJ2-5, with 11 bases fitting TRBD2. CDR3 length: 20 amino acids. Germline V gene sequence: CDR1 LNHDA, CDR2 SQIVND (reference sequence). The V and J ends lost 0 bases and 0 bases, in that order; junction bases with no gene match: 12. The CDR3 is CASSIDSQYSLAGDQETQYF. The CDR3 region has the DNA TGTGCCAGTAGTATAGATTCCCAATACTCACTAGCGGGGGACCAAGAGACCCAGTACTTC.

The CDR3 bases are TGTGCTAGTGGTGAGGGAGGGCCCGGAATCGGGGAGCTGTTTTTT. It encodes CASGEGGPGIGELFF. The rearrangement links TRBV12-5 to TRBJ2-2; 7 bases line up with TRBD2. The germline gives CDR1 LGHNT, CDR2 FRNRAP. V dropped 5 bases and J dropped 7; count of bases not matched to a gene: 10. The CDR3 runs to 15 residues.